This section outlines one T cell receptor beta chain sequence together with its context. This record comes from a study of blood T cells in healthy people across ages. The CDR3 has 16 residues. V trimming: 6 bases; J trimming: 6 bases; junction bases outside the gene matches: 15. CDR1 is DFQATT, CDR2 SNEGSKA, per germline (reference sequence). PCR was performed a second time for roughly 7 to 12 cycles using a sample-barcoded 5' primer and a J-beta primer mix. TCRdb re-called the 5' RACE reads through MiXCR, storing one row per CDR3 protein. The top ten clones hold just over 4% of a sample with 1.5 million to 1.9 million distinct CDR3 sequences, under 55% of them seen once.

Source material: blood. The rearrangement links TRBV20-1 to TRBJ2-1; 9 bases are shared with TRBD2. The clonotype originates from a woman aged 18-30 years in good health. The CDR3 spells CSAPLSLAGHPNEQFF. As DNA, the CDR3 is TGCAGTGCCCCGCTTAGTCTAGCGGGGCACCCCAATGAGCAGTTCTTC.